The next 8 T cell receptor beta chains were all read from a single sample in a study of T cell changes during pregnancy in multiple sclerosis. Generated by immunoSEQ multiplex PCR, the TCRdb table keeps only in-frame clones and is missing some. The data contain about 59,000 clones, about 94% of them singletons. The material sequenced was CD8+ T cells from peripheral blood mononuclear cells, taken after pregnancy. These receptor sequences come from a female donor with multiple sclerosis, enrolled in a pregnancy study.

The chain recombines TRBV4-3 with TRBJ2-1; TRBD2 matches at 7 bases. CDR3 length: 16 residues. CDR1 is LGHNA, CDR2 YSLEER, per germline. J was trimmed by 3 bases and V by 4 bases; bases with no gene match: 9. The CDR3 is CASSLLAGTNYNEQFF. In DNA form, the CDR3 reads TGCGCCAGCAGCCTTTTAGCCGGGACTAACTACAATGAGCAGTTCTTC.

The chain has TRBV19 and TRBJ2-7, with D maybe TRBD1 (5 bases). The CDR3 extends over 13 amino acids. Germline CDR1 and CDR2: LNHDA and SQIVND (reference sequence). The V gene lost 3 bases and the J gene lost 3 bases, with 9 bases spanning the gap. CDR3 amino acids: CASSMAQGYEQYF. Written as DNA, the CDR3 is TGTGCCAGTAGTATGGCCCAGGGCTACGAGCAGTACTTC.

The V and J genes are TRBV25-1 and TRBJ2-3, with 7 bases aligning to TRBD2. Germline values: CDR1 MGHDK, CDR2 SYGVNS. CDR3 size: 17 residues. After removal of 3 bases from V and 7 bases from J, the junction contained 16 bases not matched to a gene. CDR3 DNA: TGTGCCAGCAGTGATCAGGACCGCGGACTAGTCTTATATACGCAGTATTTT. Encoded protein: CASSDQDRGLVLYTQYF.

V and J are TRBV27 and TRBJ2-7; the match to TRBD1 covers 7 bases. This CDR3 region has 14 residues. Trimming cost V 6 bases and J 3 bases; bases outside gene matches: 8. Germline V lookup: CDR1 MNHEY, CDR2 SMNVEV (reference sequence). The CDR3 loop reads CASSPGTAFYEQYF. Written as DNA, the CDR3 is TGTGCCAGCAGCCCCGGGACAGCATTCTACGAGCAGTACTTC.

This sequence joins TRBV27 and TRBJ1-2; D remains unclear. The CDR3 has 14 amino acids. Trimming removed 5 bases at V and 4 bases at J, with 14 bases between. Germline V gene sequence: CDR1 MNHEY, CDR2 SMNVEV (reference sequence). The CDR3 DNA reads as TGTGCCAGCAGTCCGGTTCGAGGGCCCTATGGCTACACCTTC. Translating gives CASSPVRGPYGYTF.

This chain connects TRBV6-5 to TRBJ2-1; a weak D match, TRBD2 (5 bases). CDR1 MNHEY and CDR2 SVGAGI come from the germline V gene. V lost 3 bases to trimming and J lost 7 bases, with 13 bases between them. The CDR3 runs 14 residues. The DNA of the CDR3 is TGTGCCAGCAGTTATAACGGCTGGAGGAATGAGCAGTTCTTC. Translation gives CASSYNGWRNEQFF.

V and J are TRBV27 and TRBJ2-5, with TRBD2 as a possible D gene (6 bases). The CDR3 extends over 13 amino acids. Trimming took 8 bases from V and 5 from J, leaving 15 bases between them. Germline values: CDR1 MNHEY, CDR2 SMNVEV (reference sequence). The CDR3 is CASGPGLRETQYF. As DNA, the CDR3 is TGTGCCAGCGGACCGGGACTTCGGGAGACCCAGTACTTC.

In nucleotides, the CDR3 is TGTGCCAGCAGACGTGGGAGGGCGGCCTACGAGCAGTACTTC. Amino acids: CASRRGRAAYEQYF. J is TRBJ2-7 and V is TRBV6-4; 7 nucleotides align to TRBD2. The germline gives CDR1 MRHNA, CDR2 SNTAGT. This CDR3 spans 14 amino acids. Trimming removed 6 bases from V and 2 bases from J; junction bases left unmatched: 7.